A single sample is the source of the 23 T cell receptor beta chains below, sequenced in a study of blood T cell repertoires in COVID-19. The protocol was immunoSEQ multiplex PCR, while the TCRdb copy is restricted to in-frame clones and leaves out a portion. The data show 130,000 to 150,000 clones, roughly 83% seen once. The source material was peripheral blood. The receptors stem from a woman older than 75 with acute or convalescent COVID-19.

DNA of the CDR3: TGTGCCAGCAGTTTTTTTTCCCTCAGGGCGGATTCACCCCTCCACTTT. This gives the protein CASSFFSLRADSPLHF. The chain carries TRBV28 and TRBJ1-6, with D tentatively TRBD1 (5 bases). V dropped 3 bases and J dropped 8 bases, with 17 bases sitting between them. This CDR3 is built from 16 residues. The germline V gene encodes CDR1 MDHEN and CDR2 SYDVKM.

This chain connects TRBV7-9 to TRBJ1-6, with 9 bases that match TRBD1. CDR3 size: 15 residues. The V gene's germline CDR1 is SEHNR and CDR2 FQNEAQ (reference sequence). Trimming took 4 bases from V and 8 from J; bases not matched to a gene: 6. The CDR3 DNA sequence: TGTGCCAGCAGCTCGTGGGACAGGGAGGATTCACCCCTCCACTTT. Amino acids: CASSSWDREDSPLHF.

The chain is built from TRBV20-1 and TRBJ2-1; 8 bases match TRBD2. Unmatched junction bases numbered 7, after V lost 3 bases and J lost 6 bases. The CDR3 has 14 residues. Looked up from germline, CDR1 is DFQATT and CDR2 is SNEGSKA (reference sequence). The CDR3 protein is CSASSGGKANEQFF. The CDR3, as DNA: TGCAGTGCTAGTTCGGGGGGGAAAGCCAATGAGCAGTTCTTC.

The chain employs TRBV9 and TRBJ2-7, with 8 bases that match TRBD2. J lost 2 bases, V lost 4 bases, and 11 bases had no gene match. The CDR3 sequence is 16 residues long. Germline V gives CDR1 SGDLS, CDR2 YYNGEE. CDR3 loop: CASSRSSGAITYEQYF. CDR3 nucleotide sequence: TGTGCCAGCAGCCGTAGTAGCGGGGCAATTACCTACGAGCAGTACTTC.

This CDR3 reads CASSLEPRLLNSPLHF. The CDR3 DNA is TGTGCCAGCAGCTTGGAACCCAGACTATTAAATTCACCCCTCCACTTT. This chain joins TRBV5-8 and TRBJ1-6; D gene ambiguous. Germline V gene sequence: CDR1 SGHTS, CDR2 YDEGEE. The CDR3 runs 16 residues. V was trimmed by 0 bases and J by 7 bases, leaving 14 bases between them.

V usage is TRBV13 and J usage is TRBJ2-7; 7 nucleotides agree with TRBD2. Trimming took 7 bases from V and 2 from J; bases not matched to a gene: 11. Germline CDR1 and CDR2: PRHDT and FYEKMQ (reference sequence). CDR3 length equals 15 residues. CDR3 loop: CASTFGRGFAYEQYF. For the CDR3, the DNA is TGTGCCAGCACCTTTGGGAGGGGTTTTGCCTACGAGCAGTACTTC.

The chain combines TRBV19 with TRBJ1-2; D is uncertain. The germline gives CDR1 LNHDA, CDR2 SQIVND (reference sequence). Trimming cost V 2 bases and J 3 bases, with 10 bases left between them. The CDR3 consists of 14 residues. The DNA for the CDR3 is TGTGCCAGTAGTATATCGGGTTTAGACTATGGCTACACCTTC. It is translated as CASSISGLDYGYTF.

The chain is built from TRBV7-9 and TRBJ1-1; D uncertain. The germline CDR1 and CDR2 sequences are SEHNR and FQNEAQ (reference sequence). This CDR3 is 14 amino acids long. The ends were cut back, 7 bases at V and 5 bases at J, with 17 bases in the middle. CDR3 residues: CASTEDPRRTEAFF. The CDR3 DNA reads TGTGCCAGCACCGAAGACCCCCGGAGGACTGAAGCTTTCTTT.

The CDR3 DNA reads as TGTGCCAGCAGTCCCCGGAACACTGAAGCTTTCTTT. Protein sequence: CASSPRNTEAFF. This rearrangement joins TRBV6-2 or TRBV6-3 to TRBJ1-1; D is unresolved. Germline values: CDR1 MNHEY, CDR2 SVGEGT. V was shortened by 5 bases and J by 1 base, with 5 bases between the two germline ends. CDR3 length equals 12 residues.

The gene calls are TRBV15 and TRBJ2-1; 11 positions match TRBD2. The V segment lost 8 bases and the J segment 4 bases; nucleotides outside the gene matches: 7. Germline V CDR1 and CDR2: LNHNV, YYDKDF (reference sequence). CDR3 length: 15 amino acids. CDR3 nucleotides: TGTGCCACCTCGGCCGCTAGCGGGGGGTACAATGAGCAGTTCTTC. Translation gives CATSAASGGYNEQFF.

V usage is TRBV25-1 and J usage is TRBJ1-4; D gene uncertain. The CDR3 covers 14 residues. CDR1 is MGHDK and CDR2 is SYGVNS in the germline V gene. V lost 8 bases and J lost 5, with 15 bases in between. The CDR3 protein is CASSERGGNEKLFF. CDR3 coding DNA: TGTGCCAGCTCCGAACGGGGAGGGAATGAAAAACTGTTTTTT.

CDR3 coding DNA: TGTGCCAGCACCTTAGACAGAGAGACCCAGTACTTC. Translated, it gives CASTLDRETQYF. The V call is TRBV6-5, the J call TRBJ2-5; tentatively, D is TRBD1 (5 bases). With 7 bases removed from V and 4 bases from J, the gap between germline ends came to 10 bases. In germline, CDR1 is MNHEY, CDR2 SVGAGI. The length of the CDR3 is 12 residues.

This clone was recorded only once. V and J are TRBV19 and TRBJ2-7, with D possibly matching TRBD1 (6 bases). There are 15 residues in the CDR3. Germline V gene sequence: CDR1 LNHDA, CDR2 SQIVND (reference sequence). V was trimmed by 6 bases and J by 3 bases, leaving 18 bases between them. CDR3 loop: CASRGAHGGYYEQYF. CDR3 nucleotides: TGTGCCAGTAGGGGGGCGCATGGGGGTTACTACGAGCAGTACTTC.

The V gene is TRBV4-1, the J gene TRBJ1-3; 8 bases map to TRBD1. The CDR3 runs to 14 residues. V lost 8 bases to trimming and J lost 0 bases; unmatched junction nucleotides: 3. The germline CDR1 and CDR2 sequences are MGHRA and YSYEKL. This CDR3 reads CASGTGPSGNTIYF. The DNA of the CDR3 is TGCGCCAGCGGGACAGGCCCCTCTGGAAACACCATATATTTT.

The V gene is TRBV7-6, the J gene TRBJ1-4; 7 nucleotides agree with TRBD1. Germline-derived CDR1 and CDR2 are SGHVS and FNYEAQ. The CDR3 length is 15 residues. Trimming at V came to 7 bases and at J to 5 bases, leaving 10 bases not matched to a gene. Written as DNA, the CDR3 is TGTGCCAGCACCCGAAGGGACAGTCCAAATGAAAAACTGTTTTTT. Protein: CASTRRDSPNEKLFF.

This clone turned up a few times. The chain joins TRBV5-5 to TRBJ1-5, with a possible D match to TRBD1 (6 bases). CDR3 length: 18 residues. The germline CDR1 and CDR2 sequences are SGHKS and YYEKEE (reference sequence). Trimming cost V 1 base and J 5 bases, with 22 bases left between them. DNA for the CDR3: TGTGCCAGCAGCTTGAACCCTTTGGACAGCCCTGGCGATCAGCCCCAGCATTTT. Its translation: CASSLNPLDSPGDQPQHF.

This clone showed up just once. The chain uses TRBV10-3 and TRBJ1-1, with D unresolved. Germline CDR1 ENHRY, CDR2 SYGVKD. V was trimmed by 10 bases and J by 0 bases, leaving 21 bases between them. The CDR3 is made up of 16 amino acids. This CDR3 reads CATSWGWRRMNTEAFF. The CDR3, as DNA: TGTGCCACCTCCTGGGGTTGGCGGAGGATGAACACTGAAGCTTTCTTT.

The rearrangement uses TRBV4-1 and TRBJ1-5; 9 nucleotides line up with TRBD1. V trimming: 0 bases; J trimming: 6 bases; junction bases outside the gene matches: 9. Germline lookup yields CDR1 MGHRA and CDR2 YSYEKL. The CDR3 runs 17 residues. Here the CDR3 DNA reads TGCGCCAGCAGCCAAGATTTCGGGACAGGGTACGGTCAGCCCCAGCATTTT. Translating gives CASSQDFGTGYGQPQHF.

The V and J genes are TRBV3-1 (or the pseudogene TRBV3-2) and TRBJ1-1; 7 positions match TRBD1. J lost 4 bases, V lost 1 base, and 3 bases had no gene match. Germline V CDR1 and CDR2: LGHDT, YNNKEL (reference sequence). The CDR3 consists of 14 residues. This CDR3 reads CASSQAGGGTEAFF. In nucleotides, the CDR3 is TGTGCCAGCAGCCAAGCAGGGGGTGGCACTGAAGCTTTCTTT.

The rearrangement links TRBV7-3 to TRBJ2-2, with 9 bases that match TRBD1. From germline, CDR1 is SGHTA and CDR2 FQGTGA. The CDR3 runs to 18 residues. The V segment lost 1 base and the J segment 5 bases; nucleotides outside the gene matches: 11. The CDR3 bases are TGTGCCAGCAGCTTAAAGGGTTCCGGGACAGGGAAGACCGGGGAGCTGTTTTTT. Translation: CASSLKGSGTGKTGELFF.

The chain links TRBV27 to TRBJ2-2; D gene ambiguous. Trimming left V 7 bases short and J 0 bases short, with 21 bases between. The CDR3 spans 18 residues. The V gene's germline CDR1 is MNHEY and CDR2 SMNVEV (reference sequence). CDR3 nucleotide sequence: TGTGCCAGCACCCAAGTTGGGCAGCAAGCCGCGAACACCGGGGAGCTGTTTTTT. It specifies CASTQVGQQAANTGELFF.

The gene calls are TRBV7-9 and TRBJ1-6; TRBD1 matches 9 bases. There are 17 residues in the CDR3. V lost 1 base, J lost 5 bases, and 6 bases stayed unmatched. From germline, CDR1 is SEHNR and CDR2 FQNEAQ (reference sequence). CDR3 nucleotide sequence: TGTGCCAGCAGCTTAGGACAGGGGGAAAGGGATAATTCACCCCTCCACTTT. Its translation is CASSLGQGERDNSPLHF.

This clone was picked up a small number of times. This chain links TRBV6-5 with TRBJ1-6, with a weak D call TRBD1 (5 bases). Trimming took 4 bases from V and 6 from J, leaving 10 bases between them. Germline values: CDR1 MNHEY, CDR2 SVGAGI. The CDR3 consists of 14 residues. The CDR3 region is CASSLLRGNSPLHF. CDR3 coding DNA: TGTGCCAGCAGTTTACTAAGGGGTAATTCACCCCTCCACTTT.